These T cell receptor beta chains were read from a single sample in a study of cytomegalovirus exposure and HLA in healthy donors. Profiling relied on immunoSEQ multiplex PCR, and the TCRdb table lists in-frame clones only, not all of them. The table lists around 140,000 clones, around 76% of them singletons, with approximately 7.2% in the top ten. The material sequenced was PBMCs. These receptors were collected from a male donor in good health and CMV-seronegative. The CDR3 runs from the conserved cysteine through the conserved F or W. D genes are given only for firm matches. Size tells how often a clone was seen (once, few, many) or the class of an expanded clone, and some rows leave it out.

clone_size j_call v_call d_call cdr3_nt cdr3_aa
NA TRBJ1-3 TRBV28 NA TGTGCCAGCAGTTACAGCCCCAATCGAGGGAACACCATATATTTT CASSYSPNRGNTIYF
once TRBJ1-2 TRBV4-1 TRBD1 TGCGCCAGCAGCCAAGGGGGACAGGGTTCGATTGGCTACACCTTC CASSQGGQGSIGYTF
NA TRBJ1-2 TRBV27 TRBD1 TGTGCCAGCAGTCCCTGGACAGGGTCGGATGGCTACACCTTC CASSPWTGSDGYTF
NA TRBJ1-5 TRBV7-2 TRBD1 TGTGCCAGCAGCTTAGCCGGGACAGACAATCAGCCCCAGCATTTT CASSLAGTDNQPQHF
NA TRBJ2-6 TRBV18 NA TGTGCCAGCTCACCAACTGGTACTGGGGCCAACGTCCTGACTTTC CASSPTGTGANVLTF
NA TRBJ2-5 TRBV6-5 NA TGTGCCAGCACCCAGGGGACTATGCGATTTGGGACCCAGTACTTC CASTQGTMRFGTQYF
NA TRBJ2-7 TRBV27 NA TGTGCCAGCAGTTTGAAGGGGCCCTACGAGCAGTACTTC CASSLKGPYEQYF
NA TRBJ1-1 TRBV30 TRBD1 TGTGCCTGGAGTGTACGGGGGACAGGGGGCCCAGGCACTGAAGCTTTCTTT CAWSVRGTGGPGTEAFF
NA TRBJ2-1 TRBV7-6 NA TGTGCCAGCAGCTTATTAGGAGCGGAAACTTACAATGAGCAGTTCTTC CASSLLGAETYNEQFF
NA TRBJ2-1 TRBV7-8 NA TGTGCCAGCAGCTTAGCGGGAGCCTACAATGAGCAGTTCTTC CASSLAGAYNEQFF